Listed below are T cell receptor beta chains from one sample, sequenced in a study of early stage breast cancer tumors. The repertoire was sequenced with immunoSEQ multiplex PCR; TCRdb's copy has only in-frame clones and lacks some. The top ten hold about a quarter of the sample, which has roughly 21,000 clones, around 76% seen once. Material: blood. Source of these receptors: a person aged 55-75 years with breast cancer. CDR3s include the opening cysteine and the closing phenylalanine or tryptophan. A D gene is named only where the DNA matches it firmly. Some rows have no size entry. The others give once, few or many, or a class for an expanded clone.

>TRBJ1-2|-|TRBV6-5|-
CASSRGSDYGYTF
TGTGCCAGCAGCCGAGGGTCCGACTATGGCTACACCTTC
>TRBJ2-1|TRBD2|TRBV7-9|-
CASSTSGHGEQFF
TGTGCCAGCAGTACTAGCGGACACGGTGAGCAGTTCTTC
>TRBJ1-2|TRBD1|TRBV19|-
CASRRGGSNYGYTF
TGTGCCAGCCGCAGGGGGGGGTCTAACTATGGCTACACCTTC
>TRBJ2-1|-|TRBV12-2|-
CASRLGLPEQFF
TGTGCAAGTCGCTTAGGACTCCCCGAGCAGTTCTTC
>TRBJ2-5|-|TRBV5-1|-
CASSQSGTQYF
TGCGCCAGCAGCCAATCCGGGACCCAGTACTTC
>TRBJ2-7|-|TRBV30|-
CAWTSRDGTYEQYF
TGTGCCTGGACCTCTCGGGACGGAACCTACGAGCAGTACTTC
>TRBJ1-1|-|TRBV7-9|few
CASSLARGDTEAFF
TGTGCCAGCAGCTTAGCGAGGGGGGACACTGAAGCTTTCTTT
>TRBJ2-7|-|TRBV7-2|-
CASSPPGLEEQYF
TGTGCCAGCAGCCCACCGGGACTTGAGGAGCAGTACTTC
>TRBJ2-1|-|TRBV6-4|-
CASSDIGREQFF
TGTGCCAGCAGTGACATAGGCCGTGAGCAGTTCTTC
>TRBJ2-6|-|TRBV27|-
CASSFGPGANVLTF
TGTGCCAGCAGTTTTGGCCCTGGGGCCAACGTCCTGACTTTC
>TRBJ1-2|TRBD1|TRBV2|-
CASSKSGTGGRYGYTF
TGTGCCAGCAGCAAATCTGGGACAGGGGGTCGCTATGGCTACACCTTC
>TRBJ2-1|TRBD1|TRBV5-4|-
CASARQGSSYNEQFF
TGTGCCAGCGCTCGACAGGGAAGCTCCTACAATGAGCAGTTCTTC
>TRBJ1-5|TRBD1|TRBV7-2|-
CASSTRQGDGQPQHF
TGTGCCAGCAGCACCCGACAGGGGGATGGTCAGCCCCAGCATTTT
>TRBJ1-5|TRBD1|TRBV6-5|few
CASSLGQEYQPQHF
TGTGCCAGCAGCCTGGGACAGGAGTATCAGCCCCAGCATTTT
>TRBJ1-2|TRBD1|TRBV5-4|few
CASSSGTGGDGYTF
TGTGCCAGCAGTTCCGGGACAGGGGGGGATGGCTACACCTTC
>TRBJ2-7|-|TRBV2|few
CASSEETGQYF
TGTGCCAGCAGTGAAGAAACGGGGCAGTACTTC
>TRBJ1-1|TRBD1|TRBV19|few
CASSIDQKDREGVNTEAFF
TGTGCCAGTAGTATAGATCAAAAGGACAGGGAGGGGGTGAACACTGAAGCTTTCTTT
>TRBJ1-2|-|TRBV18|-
CASSPWDDLNGYTF
TGTGCCAGCTCACCCTGGGACGATTTGAATGGCTACACCTTC
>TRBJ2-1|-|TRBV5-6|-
CASSLANEQFF
TGTGCCAGCAGCTTGGCCAATGAGCAGTTCTTC
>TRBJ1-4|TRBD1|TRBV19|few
CASIPSGQGGEKLFF
TGTGCCAGTATCCCCTCGGGACAGGGGGGTGAAAAACTGTTTTTT